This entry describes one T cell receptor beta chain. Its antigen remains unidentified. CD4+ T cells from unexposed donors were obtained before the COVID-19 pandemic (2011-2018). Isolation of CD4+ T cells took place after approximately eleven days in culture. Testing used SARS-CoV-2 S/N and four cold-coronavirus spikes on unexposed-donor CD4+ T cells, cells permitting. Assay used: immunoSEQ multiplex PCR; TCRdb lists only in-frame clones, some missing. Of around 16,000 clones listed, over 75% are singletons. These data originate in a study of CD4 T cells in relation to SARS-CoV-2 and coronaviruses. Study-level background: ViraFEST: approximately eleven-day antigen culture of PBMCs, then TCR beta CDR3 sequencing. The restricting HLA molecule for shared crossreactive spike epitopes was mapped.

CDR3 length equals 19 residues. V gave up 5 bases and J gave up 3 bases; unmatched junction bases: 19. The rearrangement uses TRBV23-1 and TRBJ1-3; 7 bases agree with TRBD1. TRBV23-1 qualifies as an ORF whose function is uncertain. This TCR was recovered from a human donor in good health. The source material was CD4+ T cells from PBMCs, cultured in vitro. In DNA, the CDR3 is TGCGCCAGCAGTACCCCCCGACAAAAAAGGACAGGCCATGGAAACACCATATATTTT. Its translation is CASSTPRQKRTGHGNTIYF.